This paragraph reports one T cell receptor beta chain. Germline CDR1 reads LNHDA; CDR2 reads SQIVND (reference sequence). V shed 0 bases and J 4 bases; nucleotides not matched to a gene: 7. CDR3 length equals 16 residues. Authors' methods: The assay estimated nucleated cells by amplifying reference gene primers. Sequencing used immunoSEQ multiplex PCR; TCRdb keeps in-frame clones, though not all of them. That table is the source of V, J and clone size, and D and trimming were worked out from the DNA. The table includes around 64,000 clones, 86% detected once. This record comes from a study of blood T cell repertoires in COVID-19. Across the whole study: Acute and convalescent COVID-19 samples came from the United States, Italy and Spain. From T cells, B-cell-depleted T cells, or PBMCs came the material, which was cDNA or gDNA.

Sequencing used peripheral blood. The TCR comes from a man between 50 and 59 years old with active COVID-19. The rearrangement joins TRBV19 to TRBJ2-3; the match to TRBD2 covers 7 bases. Here the CDR3 reads CASSIDGAGPPDTQYF. The CDR3 bases are TGTGCCAGTAGTATAGATGGAGCGGGGCCACCAGATACGCAGTATTTT.